This T cell receptor (beta chain) was recorded in a study of blood T cells in healthy people across ages. General study results and limits: PBMCs went unsorted, and a conclusive naive versus antigen-experienced comparison was therefore prevented.

V lost 1 base and J lost 3, with 12 bases in between. In germline, CDR1 is LGHDT, CDR2 YNNKEL (reference sequence). The CDR3 sequence is 15 residues long. About this clonotype itself: Its antigen is as yet unknown.

Primers used in a second PCR of about 6 to 12 cycles were a sample-barcoded 5' primer and a J-beta primer mix. TCRdb used MiXCR to reprocess the 5' RACE reads, holding one entry per CDR3 protein. This sample has 750,000 to 1,000,000 distinct CDR3 sequences, with 25% to 30% found just once. Collection of about 9.4 milliliters of peripheral blood was performed for each donor. Another study also made use of these data, one on T cells of mothers and their children.

Source material: blood. The TCR sequence derives from a woman in her thirties or forties in good health. This rearrangement joins TRBV3-1 to TRBJ1-1, with unresolved D. The CDR3, as DNA: TGTGCCAGCAGCCAAGCACCGGGAAGGGACACTGAAGCTTTCTTT. As protein: CASSQAPGRDTEAFF. Full variable domain (missing parts from reference TRBV3-1 and TRBJ1-1): DTAVSQTPKYLVTQMGNDKSIKCEQNLGHDTMYWYKQDSKKFLKIMFSYNNKELIINETVPNRFSPKSPDKAHLNLHINSLELGDSAVYFCASSQAPGRDTEAFFGQGTRLTVV.